This TCR beta chain emerged from a study of shared clonotypes between healthy human individuals. Samples underwent the assay at deep level. Sequencing was performed with immunoSEQ multiplex PCR; in TCRdb, only in-frame clones are kept and a portion is missing. Of hundreds of thousands of clones in the sample, 74% were seen once. Details on this clone: Other DNA sequences in this sample translate to the same CDR3.

The CDR3 runs to 11 residues. Germline V CDR1 and CDR2: KGHSH, LQKENI. Trimming stripped 3 bases from V and 4 bases from J, with 3 bases between. The genes are TRBV18 and TRBJ2-5; no clear D gene. Sequencing was done on a sample of memory CD4+ T cells sorted from blood. Subset indicated: CD45RA-negative fraction. The origin of this receptor is a woman in her thirties in good health. CDR3 sequence: CASSPGETQYF. The CDR3 bases are TGTGCCAGCTCACCTGGAGAGACCCAGTACTTC.